The 5 T cell receptor beta chains reported below all come from one sample, sequenced in a study of OX40 agonist ivuxolimab in advanced cancers. TCRdb's copy holds only in-frame clones and misses some; the assay was immunoSEQ multiplex PCR. The data hold 130,000 or so clones, with roughly 91% observed a single time. The source material was CD4+ or CD8+ T cells sorted from blood, sampled in a trial of the OX40 agonist ivuxolimab. These receptor sequences come from an adult with an advanced solid tumor such as melanoma, head and neck, liver or kidney cancer.

The chain recombines TRBV6-1 with TRBJ1-1; 8 bases are shared with TRBD1. The CDR3 has 14 amino acids. V shed 10 bases and J 3 bases; nucleotides not matched to a gene: 10. Germline V gene lookup returns CDR1 MNHNS and CDR2 SASEGT. This chain's CDR3 is CAIWTGLMYTEAFF. CDR3 nucleotides: TGTGCCATTTGGACAGGGCTGATGTACACTGAAGCTTTCTTT.

The chain combines TRBV5-8 with TRBJ2-4; no firm D call. There are 14 residues in the CDR3. Deletions cut 4 bases from V and 0 bases from J, with 8 bases between. CDR1 is SGHTS, CDR2 YDEGEE, per germline. Here the CDR3 DNA reads TGTGCCAGCAGCCCTGAGCTAGCCAAAAACATTCAGTACTTC. It encodes CASSPELAKNIQYF.

V is TRBV18 and J is TRBJ1-3; D possibly corresponds to TRBD1 (5 bases). The germline gives CDR1 KGHSH, CDR2 LQKENI. This CDR3 spans 17 amino acids. V lost 3 bases and J lost 1, with 16 bases in between. The CDR3 DNA follows: TGTGCCAGCTCACCCTCGTTCCCCGGGGGTTCTGGAAACACCATATATTTT. Translation: CASSPSFPGGSGNTIYF.

The chain is built from TRBV15 and TRBJ2-7; D may be TRBD2 (6 bases). Trimming removed 0 bases at V and 2 bases at J, with 11 bases between. The CDR3 contains 15 residues. The germline CDR1 and CDR2 sequences are LNHNV and YYDKDF (reference sequence). In DNA, the CDR3 is TGTGCCACCAGCAGAGATCCAGGCGGGACCTACGAGCAGTACTTC. Amino acids: CATSRDPGGTYEQYF. The full variable domain, rest sourced from reference TRBV15 and TRBJ2-7, is DAMVIQNPRYQVTQFGKPVTLSCSQTLNHNVMYWYQQKSSQAPKLLFHYYDKDFNNEADTPDNFQSRRPNTSFCFLDIRSPGLGDTAMYLCATSRDPGGTYEQYFGPGTRLTVT.

The chain couples TRBV5-1 to TRBJ2-3; 10 nucleotides line up with TRBD2. This CDR3 comprises 14 residues. The germline V gene encodes CDR1 SGHRS and CDR2 YFSETQ. V shed 4 bases, J shed 6 bases, and the junction held 5 bases outside the gene matches. CDR3: CASSGTSDGDTQYF. The CDR3 nucleotides read TGCGCCAGCAGCGGGACTAGCGACGGGGATACGCAGTATTTT.